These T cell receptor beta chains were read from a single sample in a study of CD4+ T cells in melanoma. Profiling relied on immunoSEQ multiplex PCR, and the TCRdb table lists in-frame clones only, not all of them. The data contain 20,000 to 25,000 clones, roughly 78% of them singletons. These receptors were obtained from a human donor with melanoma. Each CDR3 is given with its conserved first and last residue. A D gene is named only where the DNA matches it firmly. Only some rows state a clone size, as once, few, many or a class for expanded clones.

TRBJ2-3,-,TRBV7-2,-,TGTGCCAGCAGCTTAGCGGGGGGGGGCCCTAGCACAGATACGCAGTATTTT,CASSLAGGGPSTDTQYF
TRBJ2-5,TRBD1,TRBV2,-,TGTGCCAGCAAGACAGGGGCCTCACTGGGGACCCAGTACTTC,CASKTGASLGTQYF
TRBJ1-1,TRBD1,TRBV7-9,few,TGTGCCAGCAGCCCCGGGACAGGGGACACTGAAGCTTTCTTT,CASSPGTGDTEAFF
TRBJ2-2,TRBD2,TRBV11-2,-,TGTGCCAGCAGCTTCAGGGGTAGCGGGGAATCTACCGGGGAGCTGTTTTTT,CASSFRGSGESTGELFF
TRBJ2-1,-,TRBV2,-,TGTGCCAGCAGTGAATGGCTAGCGAGCTACAATGAGCAGTTCTTC,CASSEWLASYNEQFF
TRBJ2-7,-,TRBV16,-,TGTGCCAGCAGCCAGGCTCGACTCTACGAGCAGTACTTC,CASSQARLYEQYF
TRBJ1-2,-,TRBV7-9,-,TGTGCCAGCTCGGGCGAAAACTATGGCTACACCTTC,CASSGENYGYTF
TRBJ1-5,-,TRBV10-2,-,TGCGCCAGCTCCGACCAGTTTCTGGATCAGCCCCAGCATTTT,CASSDQFLDQPQHF
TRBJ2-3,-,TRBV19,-,TGTGCCAGTAGTATAGATCGAGGAAATACGCAGTATTTT,CASSIDRGNTQYF
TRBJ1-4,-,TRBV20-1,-,TGCAGTGCTAAGGGGGAAAAACTGTTTTTT,CSAKGEKLFF
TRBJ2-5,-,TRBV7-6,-,TGTGCCAGCAGCTTAGCTCCTGGCCCCCAAGAGACCCAGTACTTC,CASSLAPGPQETQYF
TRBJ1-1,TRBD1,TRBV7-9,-,TGTGCCAGCAGCTTAGCTCACAGGGGAAGATTGAACACTGAAGCTTTCTTT,CASSLAHRGRLNTEAFF
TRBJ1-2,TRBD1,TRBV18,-,TGTGCCAGCTCATCAGGACAGGGGGCGTATGGCTACACCTTC,CASSSGQGAYGYTF
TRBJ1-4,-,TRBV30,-,TGTGCCTGGAGAGTGGGCAGGGGTATTGAAAAACTGTTTTTT,CAWRVGRGIEKLFF
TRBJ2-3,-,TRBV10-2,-,TGCGCCAGCGGGGGGCTAATGAACTCAGATACGCAGTATTTT,CASGGLMNSDTQYF
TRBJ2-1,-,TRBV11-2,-,TGTGCCAGCAGCCCAATCAGGGGGGCGGATGAGCAGTTCTTC,CASSPIRGADEQFF
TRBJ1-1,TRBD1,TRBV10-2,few,TGCGCCAGCAGTGATGTCGGACAGGGAAGGGCTGAAGCTTTCTTT,CASSDVGQGRAEAFF
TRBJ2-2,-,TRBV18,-,TGTGCCAGCTCACCACGCCCTCAAGGTCCCGGGGAGCTGTTTTTT,CASSPRPQGPGELFF
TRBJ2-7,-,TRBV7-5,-,TGTGCCAGCAGCGTGGGACAGGCCTACGAGCAGTACTTC,CASSVGQAYEQYF
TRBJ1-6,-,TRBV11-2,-,TGTGCCAGCAGCTCGCTAGTCCGATCCGCGGATTCACCCCTCCACTTT,CASSSLVRSADSPLHF
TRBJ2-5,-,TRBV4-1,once,TGCGCCAGCAGCGAATCAAGGGGTAGGGAGACCCAGTACTTC,CASSESRGRETQYF
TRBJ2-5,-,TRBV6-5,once,TGTGCCAGCAGTTACAACACACGTTCCGTCCAGTACTTC,CASSYNTRSVQYF
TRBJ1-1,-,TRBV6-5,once,TGTGCCAGCAGTTACGGCGTTATGAGGGCCACTGAAGCTTTCTTT,CASSYGVMRATEAFF
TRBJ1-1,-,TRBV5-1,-,TGCGCCAGCAGCCGGGCTTATAGCTCGGAGCCGACTGAAGCTTTCTTT,CASSRAYSSEPTEAFF
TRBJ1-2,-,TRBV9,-,TGTGCCAGCAGCCCGCGACAGCGACCCTACTATGGCTACACCTTC,CASSPRQRPYYGYTF
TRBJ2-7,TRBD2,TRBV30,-,TGTGCCTGGAGTACAGCGGGGTCGGGTGAGCAGTACTTC,CAWSTAGSGEQYF
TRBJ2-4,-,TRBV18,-,TGTGCCAGCTCACCATACGGGACCAAAAACATTCAGTACTTC,CASSPYGTKNIQYF
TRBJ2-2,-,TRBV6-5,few,TGTGCCAGCAAATCGAACACCGGGGAGCTGTTTTTT,CASKSNTGELFF
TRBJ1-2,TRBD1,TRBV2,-,TGTGCCGGACAGGTGTCCCAAGGGGTTTATGGCTACACCTTC,CAGQVSQGVYGYTF
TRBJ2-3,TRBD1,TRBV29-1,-,TGCAGCGTTGAAGTGGGTCAGGGGGCAGATACGCAGTATTTT,CSVEVGQGADTQYF
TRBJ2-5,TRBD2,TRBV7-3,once,TGTGCCAGCAGCTGGGGACCGGGGGGGGAGACCCAGTACTTC,CASSWGPGGETQYF
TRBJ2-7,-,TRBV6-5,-,TGTGCCAGCAGTTACTCCCGGGCCAGGGCGAGCGAGCAGTACTTC,CASSYSRARASEQYF
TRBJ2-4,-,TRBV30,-,TGTGCCTGGGAGGGGGGGGCTGTGGGGAACATTCAGTACTTC,CAWEGGAVGNIQYF
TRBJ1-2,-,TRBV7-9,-,TGTGCCAGCACCCTAGGTAGGAGCTACACCTTC,CASTLGRSYTF
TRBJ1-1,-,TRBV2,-,TGTGCCAGCAGTGACAGGTCTTCCACTGAAGCTTTCTTT,CASSDRSSTEAFF
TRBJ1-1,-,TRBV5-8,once,TGTGCCAGCAGGGCGGGACACTCAAACACTGAAGCTTTCTTT,CASRAGHSNTEAFF
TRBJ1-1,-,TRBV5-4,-,TGTGCCAGCAGCTTGGACAAGCTGGGAGCTTTCTTT,CASSLDKLGAFF
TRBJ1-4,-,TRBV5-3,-,TGTGCCAGAAGCCAAAGTAAACTGGAAGGTGAAAAACTGTTTTTT,CARSQSKLEGEKLFF
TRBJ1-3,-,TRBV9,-,TGTGCCAGCAGCGTAGCCGGGGGAAACACCATATATTTT,CASSVAGGNTIYF
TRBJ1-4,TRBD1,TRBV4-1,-,TGCGCCAGCAGCCAAGATCTGGTGGACAGGTACCTAAGGCGGGAAAAACTGTTTTTT,CASSQDLVDRYLRREKLFF
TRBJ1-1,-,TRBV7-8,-,TGTGCCAGCAGCTTAGGGGGCATGAACACTGAAGCTTTCTTT,CASSLGGMNTEAFF
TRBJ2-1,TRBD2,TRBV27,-,TGTGCCAGCAGTTTGAGCGGGGGGGACAATGAGCAGTTCTTC,CASSLSGGDNEQFF
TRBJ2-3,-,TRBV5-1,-,TGCGCCAGCAGCTTAGGGACGACCCCAAGCACAGATACGCAGTATTTT,CASSLGTTPSTDTQYF
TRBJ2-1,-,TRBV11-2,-,TGTGCCACCAAGACGCGGCTCAACTCCTACAATGAGCAGTTCTTC,CATKTRLNSYNEQFF
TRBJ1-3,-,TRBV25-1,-,TGTGCCAGCAGTGAAAACGGGGTGGCCACTCGCGTGTTATATTTT,CASSENGVATRVLYF
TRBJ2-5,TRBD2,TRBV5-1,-,TGCGCGAGTAGCAGGCTAGCGGGCCAAGAGACCCAGTACTTC,CASSRLAGQETQYF
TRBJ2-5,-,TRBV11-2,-,TGTGCCAGCAGCCCCTCGGGGGCCCAGTACTTC,CASSPSGAQYF
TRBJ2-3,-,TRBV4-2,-,TGTGCCAGCAGCCAGGGGCGGGGCACAGATACGCAGTATTTT,CASSQGRGTDTQYF
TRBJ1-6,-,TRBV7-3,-,TGTGCCAGCAGCTTAACTCCGGGGAATTCACCCCTCCACTTT,CASSLTPGNSPLHF
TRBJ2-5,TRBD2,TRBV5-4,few,TGTGCCAGCAGCTTTCCTAGCGGGGGGCTTGAGGAGACCCAGTACTTC,CASSFPSGGLEETQYF
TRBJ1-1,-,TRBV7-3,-,TGTGCCAGCAGCTTAACCCCAGCAGGGTGGGGGGACACTGAAGCTTTCTTT,CASSLTPAGWGDTEAFF
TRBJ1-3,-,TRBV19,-,TGTGCCAGTAGTTGGGGGGCCCGGAGCTCTGGAAACACCATATATTTT,CASSWGARSSGNTIYF
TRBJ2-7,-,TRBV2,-,TGTGCCAGCGCGGTAAAAGCGGCGAGAGTCTCCTACGAGCAGTACTTC,CASAVKAARVSYEQYF
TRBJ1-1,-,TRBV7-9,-,TGTGCCAGCAGCTTAGAGGGACACGCAAACACTGAAGCTTTCTTT,CASSLEGHANTEAFF
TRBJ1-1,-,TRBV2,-,TGTGCCACATTAAAGGAGGTATCCTACACTGAAGCTTTCTTT,CATLKEVSYTEAFF
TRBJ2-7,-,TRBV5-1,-,TGCGCCAGCAGTGAGGCAGGGGTCTCCTACGAGCAGTACTTC,CASSEAGVSYEQYF
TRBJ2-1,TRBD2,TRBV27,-,TGTGCCAGCAGGACTAGCGGGGGGGCCATTTACAATGAGCAGTTCTTC,CASRTSGGAIYNEQFF
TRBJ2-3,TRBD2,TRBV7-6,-,TGTGCCAGCAGCTTCGTGGCTAGCGGGGGCTCGAGCGCAGATACGCAGTATTTT,CASSFVASGGSSADTQYF
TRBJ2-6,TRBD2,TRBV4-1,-,TGCGCCAGCAGCCAAGAGGGAGCGGGGCCCTCTGGGGCCAACGTCCTGACTTTC,CASSQEGAGPSGANVLTF
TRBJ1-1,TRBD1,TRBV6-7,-,TGTGCCAGCAGTTATGTGGGACAGCCTAGAAGGAACACTGAAGCTTTCTTT,CASSYVGQPRRNTEAFF